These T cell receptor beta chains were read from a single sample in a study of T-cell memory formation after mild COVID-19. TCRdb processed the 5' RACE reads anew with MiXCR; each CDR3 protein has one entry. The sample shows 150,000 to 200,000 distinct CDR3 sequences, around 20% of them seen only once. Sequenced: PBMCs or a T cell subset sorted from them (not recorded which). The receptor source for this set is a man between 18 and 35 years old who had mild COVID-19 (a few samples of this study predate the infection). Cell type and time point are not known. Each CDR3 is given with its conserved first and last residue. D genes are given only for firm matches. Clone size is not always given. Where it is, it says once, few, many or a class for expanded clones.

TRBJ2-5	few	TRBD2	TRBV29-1	TGCAGCGTTAGCGGGGGGTCGGTGGGGTCAGAGACCCAGTACTTC	CSVSGGSVGSETQYF
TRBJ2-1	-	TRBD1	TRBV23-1	TGCGCCAGCAGTCCCCCGGGGACAGTGACTAACAATGAGCAGTTCTTC	CASSPPGTVTNNEQFF
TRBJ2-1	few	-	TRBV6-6	TGTGCCAGCAGTTACTCGATGTATGAGCAGTTCTTC	CASSYSMYEQFF
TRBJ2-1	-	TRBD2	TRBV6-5	TGTGCCAGCAGTTACGGGCCGGGACTAGGGGCTGAGCAGTTCTTC	CASSYGPGLGAEQFF
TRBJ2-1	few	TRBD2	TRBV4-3	TGCGCCAGCAGCCAAGGTGGTAGGGAGGGCAAGCAGTTCTTC	CASSQGGREGKQFF
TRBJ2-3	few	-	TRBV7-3	TGTGCCAGCAGCTCCGGGGCGGATACGCAGTATTTT	CASSSGADTQYF
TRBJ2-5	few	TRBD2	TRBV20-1	TGCAGTGCTAGGGCTCTAGCGGGGGGCGACGGAGAGACCCAGTACTTC	CSARALAGGDGETQYF
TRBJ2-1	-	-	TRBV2	TGTGCCAGCAGTGAAGAAGGAGAGCAGTTCTTC	CASSEEGEQFF
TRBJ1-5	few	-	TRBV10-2	TGCGCCAGCACCGTAACTGCATATCAGCCCCAGCATTTT	CASTVTAYQPQHF
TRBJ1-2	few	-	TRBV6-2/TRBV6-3	TGTGCCAGCACCTCGGGCCGGGGCTACACCTTC	CASTSGRGYTF
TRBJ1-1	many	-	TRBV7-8	TGTGCCAGCAGCTTAGGCATAAGGAACACTGAAGCTTTCTTT	CASSLGIRNTEAFF
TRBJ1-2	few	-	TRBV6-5	TGTGCCAGCAGTTACCACCGATCCCGGTATGGCTACACCTTC	CASSYHRSRYGYTF
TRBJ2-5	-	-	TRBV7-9	TGTGCCAGCAGACCTGGGACGAGCGAGACCCAGTACTTC	CASRPGTSETQYF
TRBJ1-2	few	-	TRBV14	TGTGCCAGCAGCCCGGCGGGGATCCACTATGGCTACACCTTC	CASSPAGIHYGYTF
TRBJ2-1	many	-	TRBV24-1	TGTGCCACCAGTAAAAGCTCCTACAATGAGCAGTTCTTC	CATSKSSYNEQFF
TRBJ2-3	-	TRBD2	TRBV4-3	TGCGCCAGCAGCCAAGATATCACTAGCGGGGCGGATACGCAGTATTTT	CASSQDITSGADTQYF
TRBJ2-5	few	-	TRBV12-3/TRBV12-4	TGTGCCAGCAGCAACAGGTTCAGGGAGACCCAGTACTTC	CASSNRFRETQYF
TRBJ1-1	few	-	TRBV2	TGTGCCAGCACCGAAGACAGCCTGAACACTGAAGCTTTCTTT	CASTEDSLNTEAFF
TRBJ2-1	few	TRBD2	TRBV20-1	TGCAGTGCCTCCGGGACTAGCGGGGGTGATGAGCAGTTCTTC	CSASGTSGGDEQFF
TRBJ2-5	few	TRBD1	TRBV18	TGTGCCAGCTCACCGACTCAGGGGGCGGAGACCCAGTACTTC	CASSPTQGAETQYF
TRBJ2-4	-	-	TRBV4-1	TGCGCCAGCAGCCAAGATCTGGAAGAAACTACCAAAAACATTCAGTACTTC	CASSQDLEETTKNIQYF
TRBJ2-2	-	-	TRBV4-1	TGCGCCAGCAGCCAAGATCGGGGGCAGGGCACCGGGGAGCTGTTTTTT	CASSQDRGQGTGELFF
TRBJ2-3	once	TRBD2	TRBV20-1	TGCAGTGCTAGTATACTAGCGGGGGCGGATACGCAGTATTTT	CSASILAGADTQYF
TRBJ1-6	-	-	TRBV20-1	TGCACCAGTGCGAGCCCCAGCGGCCCACCCGAGCCCCTCCACTTT	CTSASPSGPPEPLHF
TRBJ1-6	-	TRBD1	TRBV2	TGTGCCACCGCCGACAGGGTTAATTCACCCCTCCACTTT	CATADRVNSPLHF
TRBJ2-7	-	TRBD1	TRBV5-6	TGTGCCAGCAGCCAATCGACAGGGGTGAGCTCCTACGAGCAGTACTTC	CASSQSTGVSSYEQYF
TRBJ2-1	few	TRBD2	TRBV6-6	TGTGCCACGTCCGGGTACGCCGGGGGGAATGAGCAGTTCTTC	CATSGYAGGNEQFF
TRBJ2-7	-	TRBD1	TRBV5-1	TGCGCCAGCAGCGGACTGACAGGGGGCTACGAGCAGTACTTC	CASSGLTGGYEQYF
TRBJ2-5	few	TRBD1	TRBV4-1	TGCGCCAGCAGCCAGAATACACAGGGGGCCCAAGAGACCCAGTACTTC	CASSQNTQGAQETQYF
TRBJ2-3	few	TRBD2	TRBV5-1	TGCGCCAGCAGCCAGATTGGCGGGGGAACAGATACGCAGTATTTT	CASSQIGGGTDTQYF
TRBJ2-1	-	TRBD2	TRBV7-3	TGTGCCAGCAGCCTGTCCGGGACTAGCGGGGGTGAGCAGTTCTTC	CASSLSGTSGGEQFF
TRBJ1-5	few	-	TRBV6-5	TGTGCCAGCAGAATCTCCAGGAATAGCAATCAGCCCCAGCATTTT	CASRISRNSNQPQHF
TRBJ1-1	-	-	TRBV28	TGTGCCAGCAGCGAGGGAGGGAGGAACACTGAAGCTTTCTTT	CASSEGGRNTEAFF
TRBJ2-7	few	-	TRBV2	TGTGCCAGCAGTGAGGTCTTGGCCTACGAGCAGTACTTC	CASSEVLAYEQYF
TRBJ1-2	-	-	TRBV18	TGTGCCAGCTCACCACCTGCGGGTAGCTATGGCTACACCTTC	CASSPPAGSYGYTF
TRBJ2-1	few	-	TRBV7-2	TGTGCCAGCAGCGTGGTACAGGTCCGTGAGCAGTTCTTC	CASSVVQVREQFF
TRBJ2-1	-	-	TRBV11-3	TGTGCCAGCAGCTTAGATAAGGACACTGAGCAGTTCTTC	CASSLDKDTEQFF